This TCR beta chain was documented in a study of T cell repertoires in cytomegalovirus infection. For the study at large: CMV infection together with matching HLA type was indicated by public TCR beta signatures.

V lost 5 bases and J lost 5; bases outside the gene matches: 11. The CDR3 covers 16 residues. The germline CDR1 and CDR2 sequences are MDHEN and SYDVKM. Each CDR3 protein gets one entry after TCRdb re-called the reads with MiXCR. Among around 530,000 distinct CDR3 sequences listed, roughly 29% were seen once. This clonotype has ten or more counts. This chain joins TRBV28 and TRBJ2-3; TRBD2 matches at 9 bases. The TCR originated in a human donor in good health (CMV status not recorded). Some clones in this sample may be carry-over from other donors' samples. Input material: PBMCs. The CDR3 nucleotides read TGTGCCAGCAGTACCCCCTCTAGCGGGAAGGTAGATACGCAGTATTTT. Protein sequence: CASSTPSSGKVDTQYF.